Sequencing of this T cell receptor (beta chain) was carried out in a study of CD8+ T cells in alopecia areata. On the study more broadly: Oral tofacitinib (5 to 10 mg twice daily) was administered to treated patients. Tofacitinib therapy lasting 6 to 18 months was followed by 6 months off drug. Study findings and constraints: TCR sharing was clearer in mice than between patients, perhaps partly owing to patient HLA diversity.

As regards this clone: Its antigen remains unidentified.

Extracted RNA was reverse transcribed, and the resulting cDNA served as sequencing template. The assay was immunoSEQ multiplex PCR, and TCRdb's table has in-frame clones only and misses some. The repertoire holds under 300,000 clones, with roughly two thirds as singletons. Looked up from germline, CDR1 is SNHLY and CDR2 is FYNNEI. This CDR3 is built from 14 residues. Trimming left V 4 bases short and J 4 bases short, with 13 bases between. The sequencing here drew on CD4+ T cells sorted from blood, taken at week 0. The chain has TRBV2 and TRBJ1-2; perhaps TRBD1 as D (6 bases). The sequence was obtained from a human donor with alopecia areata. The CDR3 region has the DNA TGTGCCAGCAGTGTTTTGGGGACAACCTATGGCTACACCTTC. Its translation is CASSVLGTTYGYTF.